Shown below are 23 T cell receptor beta chains from a single sample sequenced in a study of T-cell reconstitution after alpha-beta-depleted transplantation in children. Researchers prepared the TCRbeta library using unique molecular identifiers, the study reports. TCRdb reprocessed the PCR reads with MiXCR, giving one entry per CDR3 protein. The table has 600,000 to 700,000 distinct CDR3 sequences, 16% seen once. The sample here was PBMCs from the stem cell graft donor, taken from the stem cell graft. These receptors came from a human donor who donated a stem cell graft to a child with acute myeloid leukemia.

In its sample, this clonotype was seen many times. The chain is built from TRBV20-1 and TRBJ2-5; D may be TRBD2 (5 bases). V was shortened by 4 bases and J by 4 bases, with 7 bases between the two germline ends. The CDR3 extends over 11 amino acids. The germline gives CDR1 DFQATT, CDR2 SNEGSKA (reference sequence). The DNA of the CDR3 is TGCAGTGCTACGGCGGGAGAGACCCAGTACTTC. This encodes CSATAGETQYF.

This clonotype was detected ten times or more. The chain joins TRBV20-1 to TRBJ1-3; 8 bases are a match to TRBD1. CDR3 size: 18 residues. With 4 bases clipped from V and 0 bases from J, the junction kept 14 bases outside the gene matches. Germline CDR1 and CDR2: DFQATT and SNEGSKA (reference sequence). The CDR3 region has the DNA TGCAGTGCTAAATCCGGGACAGGTCCCTTGGGCTCTGGAAACACCATATATTTT. It encodes CSAKSGTGPLGSGNTIYF.

This clonotype was seen ten or more times. The CDR3 region is CSARDSVEFYNSPLHF. For the CDR3, the DNA is TGCAGTGCTAGAGATTCGGTGGAGTTCTATAATTCACCCCTCCACTTT. The V gene is TRBV20-1, the J gene TRBJ1-6, with D hard to call. Germline CDR1 reads DFQATT; CDR2 reads SNEGSKA (reference sequence). The CDR3 runs 16 residues. V gave up 0 bases and J gave up 3 bases, with 12 bases separating them.

This clonotype was counted between two and nine times. This chain joins TRBV9 and TRBJ2-2; tentative D call: TRBD2 (5 bases). With 0 bases removed from V and 0 bases from J, the gap between germline ends came to 15 bases. The CDR3 consists of 18 residues. The germline V gene encodes CDR1 SGDLS and CDR2 YYNGEE. This chain's CDR3 is CASSVVIGEGTNTGELFF. In DNA form, the CDR3 reads TGTGCCAGCAGCGTAGTCATAGGAGAGGGAACGAACACCGGGGAGCTGTTTTTT.

This clonotype was detected ten times or more. Written as DNA, the CDR3 is TGTGCCAGCAGCCAACAACCCAACTATGGCTACACCTTC. Protein sequence: CASSQQPNYGYTF. The V call is TRBV7-2, the J call TRBJ1-2; D gene uncertain. This CDR3 region has 13 residues. The germline V and J ends were trimmed by 5 bases and 2 bases, with 9 bases remaining between them. The germline V gene has CDR1 SGHTA and CDR2 FQGNSA. The full variable domain, rest sourced from reference TRBV7-2 and TRBJ1-2, is GAGVSQSPSNKVTEKGKDVELRCDPISGHTALYWYRQSLGQGLEFLIYFQGNSAPDKSGLPSDRFSAERTGGSVSTLTIQRTQQEDSAVYLCASSQQPNYGYTFGSGTRLTVV.

This clonotype was counted only a few times. This rearrangement joins TRBV3-1 to TRBJ2-1; 8 nucleotides line up with TRBD2. The germline gives CDR1 LGHDT, CDR2 YNNKEL (reference sequence). CDR3 size: 15 residues. J was trimmed by 6 bases and V by 1 base; bases with no gene match: 5. CDR3 amino acids: CASSQGEGTSNEQFF. CDR3 coding DNA: TGTGCCAGCAGCCAAGGGGAAGGGACTAGCAATGAGCAGTTCTTC.

In this sample, this clonotype turned up a few times. This rearrangement joins TRBV6-2 or TRBV6-3 to TRBJ2-1; no definite D call. This CDR3 is built from 14 residues. The V and J ends lost 6 bases and 4 bases respectively, with 13 bases between them. Germline V gene sequence: CDR1 MNHEY, CDR2 SVGEGT. The DNA of the CDR3 is TGTGCCAGCAGCGTCTTGGCGGAGTACAATGAGCAGTTCTTC. Its translation is CASSVLAEYNEQFF.

Many counts were recorded for this clonotype. This sequence joins TRBV20-1 and TRBJ2-7; D not certain. This CDR3 is built from 11 residues. Germline V gene lookup returns CDR1 DFQATT and CDR2 SNEGSKA (reference sequence). V was cut by 3 bases and J by 4 bases, with 7 bases left in between. The CDR3 DNA follows: TGCAGTGCTAGTAAGGCTTACGAGCAGTACTTC. It yields the protein CSASKAYEQYF.

The table lists this clonotype with many counts. CDR3 in DNA: TGCAGTGCTAGAGAGGGCAGACATACAGATACGCAGTATTTT. Translated: CSAREGRHTDTQYF. The V gene is TRBV20-1, the J gene TRBJ2-3; D remains unclear. Germline V gene sequence: CDR1 DFQATT, CDR2 SNEGSKA (reference sequence). Trimming took 0 bases from V and 3 from J, leaving 10 bases between them. The CDR3 consists of 14 residues.

This clonotype was detected many times. This sequence joins TRBV12-3 or TRBV12-4 and TRBJ1-4; the D gene is possibly TRBD1 (5 bases). The CDR3 is 13 residues long. V was trimmed by 6 bases and J by 12 bases, leaving 17 bases between them. The DNA for the CDR3 is TGTGCCAGCAGCCGTGGTGAGGCCAGGGAACTGTTTTTT. Translated: CASSRGEARELFF.

This clonotype was seen at least ten times. The junction and the germline gene differ at one end; a read error may be behind it. DNA of the CDR3: TGCAGTGCTGGAGACGGACCTAACTATGGCTACACCTTC. The encoded protein is CSAGDGPNYGYTF. The chain uses TRBV20-1 and TRBJ1-2; no clear D. CDR1 and CDR2 (germline): DFQATT, SNEGSKA (reference sequence). The CDR3 contains 13 residues.

This clonotype was recorded at least ten times. The chain recombines TRBV20-1 with TRBJ1-1, with a possible D match to TRBD1 (6 bases). Trimming removed 3 bases from V and 1 base from J, with 15 bases in between. Germline loops: CDR1 DFQATT, CDR2 SNEGSKA (reference sequence). The CDR3 runs to 15 residues. The CDR3 coding sequence is TGCAGTGCTAGGGAACCAGGGGCTCGGAACACTGAAGCTTTCTTT. This sequence encodes CSAREPGARNTEAFF.

This clonotype turned up a few times. The chain is built from TRBV7-2 and TRBJ2-2; 8 bases agree with TRBD1. The J segment lost 7 bases and the V segment lost 4 bases, leaving 8 bases of the junction unmatched. There are 15 residues in the CDR3. Germline V CDR1 and CDR2: SGHTA, FQGNSA. CDR3 sequence reads: CASSSGQGGSGELFF. The DNA for the CDR3 is TGTGCCAGCAGCTCCGGACAGGGAGGTAGCGGGGAGCTGTTTTTT. Filled out from reference TRBV7-2 and TRBJ2-2, the complete variable domain reads GAGVSQSPSNKVTEKGKDVELRCDPISGHTALYWYRQSLGQGLEFLIYFQGNSAPDKSGLPSDRFSAERTGGSVSTLTIQRTQQEDSAVYLCASSSGQGGSGELFFGEGSRLTVL.

J is TRBJ2-7 and V is TRBV11-2; perhaps TRBD2 as D (6 bases). Trimming stripped 5 bases from V and 7 bases from J, with 15 bases between. This CDR3 has 13 amino acids. Per the germline V gene, CDR1 is SGHAT and CDR2 is FQNNGV. The CDR3 coding sequence is TGTGCCAGCAGCCCCCGGCGGGGACGAGAGCAGTACGTC. Translated: CASSPRRGREQYV.

This clonotype turned up a few times. This rearrangement joins TRBV7-9 to TRBJ2-3; D unresolved. V was clipped by 5 bases and J by 4 bases, with 16 bases between them. Per the germline V gene, CDR1 is SEHNR and CDR2 is FQNEAQ (reference sequence). The CDR3 is 15 residues long. The CDR3 bases are TGTGCCAGCAGCCCCTATCCTCGGTCGGCAGATACGCAGTATTTT. Protein sequence: CASSPYPRSADTQYF.

This clonotype was observed a handful of times. The rearrangement joins TRBV10-3 to TRBJ2-7, with 10 bases matching TRBD1. Germline V lookup: CDR1 ENHRY, CDR2 SYGVKD. Trimming cost V 10 bases and J 5 bases; bases outside gene matches: 11. The CDR3 length is 14 residues. CDR3 DNA: TGTGCCAACGCTAAGGGGGACAGGGGCCACGAGCAGTACTTC. It is translated as CANAKGDRGHEQYF.

This clonotype was observed many times. The V gene is TRBV20-1, the J gene TRBJ1-1; 8 nucleotides agree with TRBD1. The length of the CDR3 is 12 residues. Germline V gene data show CDR1 as DFQATT and CDR2 as SNEGSKA (reference sequence). The CDR3 reads CSADRGDTEAFF. CDR3 nucleotides: TGCAGCGCAGACAGGGGAGACACTGAAGCTTTCTTT.

This clonotype has ten or more counts. The rearrangement joins TRBV20-1 to TRBJ1-5, with 8 bases matching TRBD1. The V segment lost 0 bases and the J segment 5 bases; nucleotides outside the gene matches: 9. The germline CDR1 and CDR2 sequences are DFQATT and SNEGSKA (reference sequence). The CDR3 loop spans 16 amino acids. CDR3 sequence: CSARDWSRDRYQPQHF. CDR3 in DNA: TGCAGTGCTAGAGATTGGTCCCGGGACAGGTATCAGCCCCAGCATTTT.

The sample holds many counts of this clonotype. This sequence joins TRBV10-3 and TRBJ2-7, with 8 bases lining up with TRBD1. The trim removed 2 bases at V and 3 bases at J, leaving 9 bases unmatched. This CDR3 is 16 amino acids long. Germline lookup yields CDR1 ENHRY and CDR2 SYGVKD. The CDR3, as DNA: TGTGCCATCAGTGAGGCGGACAGGGTTGGGTTCTACGAGCAGTACTTC. It is translated as CAISEADRVGFYEQYF.

This clonotype was counted a few times. The V and J genes are TRBV5-1 and TRBJ1-2; 8 bases agree with TRBD1. Germline V gene lookup returns CDR1 SGHRS and CDR2 YFSETQ. The CDR3 runs 14 residues. With V trimmed by 3 bases and J by 7 bases, 8 bases remained unmatched. This CDR3 is CASSSPGQVGGYTF. Written as DNA, the CDR3 is TGCGCCAGCAGCTCACCGGGACAGGTCGGTGGCTACACCTTC.

This clonotype showed up just a few times. The chain carries TRBV12-3 or TRBV12-4 and TRBJ1-5, with 7 positions matching TRBD1. The CDR3 totals 14 residues. V lost 4 bases, J lost 5 bases, and 5 bases stayed unmatched. CDR3 bases: TGTGCCAGCAGTTCCCCCAGGGGGGATCAGCCCCAGCATTTT. Its translation: CASSSPRGDQPQHF.

V usage is TRBV5-4 and J usage is TRBJ2-2; D perhaps matches TRBD2 (6 bases). This CDR3 has 17 amino acids. Trimming cost V 4 bases and J 3 bases, with 19 bases left between them. Germline V gene data show CDR1 as SGHNT and CDR2 as YYREEE (reference sequence). In DNA form, the CDR3 reads TGTGCCAGCAGCGGGGGGTCCTACACCTTGGACACCGGGGAGCTGTTTTTT. Protein sequence: CASSGGSYTLDTGELFF.

The chain recombines TRBV7-2 with TRBJ2-5; TRBD2 is a possible D gene (5 bases). This CDR3 is 16 amino acids long. Germline CDR1 SGHTA, CDR2 FQGNSA. Trimming stripped 1 base from V and 5 bases from J, with 17 bases between. CDR3 sequence (DNA): TGTGCCAGCAGCTTAGGTCGTCTAGCCCGCCGGGAGACCCAGTACTTC. Protein product: CASSLGRLARRETQYF.